The 3 T cell receptor beta chains reported below all come from one sample, sequenced in a study of T cell responses to AZD1222 COVID-19 vaccine. TCRdb's copy holds only in-frame clones and misses some; the assay was immunoSEQ multiplex PCR. The sample gives about 55,000 clones, over 70% of which show up once; roughly 14% is in the top ten. The sample was peripheral blood, taken on day 0 of AZD1222 vaccination. The receptors were gathered from an adult in good health.

The rearrangement joins TRBV6-5 to TRBJ2-7; D tentatively fits TRBD1 or TRBD2 (6 bases each). This CDR3 comprises 13 residues. Trimming cost V 6 bases and J 5 bases, with 14 bases left between them. The germline V gene encodes CDR1 MNHEY and CDR2 SVGAGI. CDR3 coding DNA: TGTGCCAGCAGGGGGGGCCCTCTCCACGAGCAGTACTTC. Protein: CASRGGPLHEQYF.

The genes are TRBV6-5 and TRBJ1-2, with D unclear. The length of the CDR3 is 14 residues. Germline V gene sequence: CDR1 MNHEY, CDR2 SVGAGI. Between the trimmed V and J ends, which lost 6 bases and 0 bases, there was a span of 11 bases. CDR3 DNA: TGTGCCAGCAGACCGGGGAGCGCTAACTATGGCTACACCTTC. This sequence encodes CASRPGSANYGYTF.

This clone showed up just a few times. The CDR3 loop is CASSQGGPGGNTIYF. In DNA, the CDR3 is TGTGCCAGCAGCCAGGGCGGACCGGGTGGAAACACCATATATTTT. V and J are TRBV5-4 and TRBJ1-3, with D perhaps TRBD1 (5 bases). CDR3 length: 15 amino acids. Trimming removed 4 bases from V and 3 bases from J, with 14 bases in between. CDR1 is SGHNT, CDR2 YYREEE, per germline (reference sequence). The variable domain in full, with the rest retrieved from reference TRBV5-4 and TRBJ1-3, is ETGVTQSPTHLIKTRGQQVTLRCSSQSGHNTVSWYQQALGQGPQFIFQYYREEENGRGNFPPRFSGLQFPNYSSELNVNALELDDSALYLCASSQGGPGGNTIYFGEGSWLTVV.